This TCR beta chain was documented in a study of blood T cells in healthy people across ages. The second PCR ran roughly 6 to 11 cycles with a sample-barcoded 5' primer and J-beta primers. TCRdb re-called the 5' RACE reads with MiXCR, one entry per CDR3 protein. The sample records roughly 1.9 million distinct CDR3 sequences, approximately 39% being singletons. The CDR3 runs to 14 residues. V lost 4 bases and J lost 6, with 16 bases in between. CDR1 is SGHDT, CDR2 YYEEEE, per germline. The sequence came from a human donor in good health. The sequenced sample consisted of blood. The V and J genes are TRBV5-6 and TRBJ1-2; TRBD1 might be the D (5 bases). The CDR3 nucleotides are TGTGCCAGCAGCGGGATGGGGCTGAGGGATGGCTACACCTTC. This gives the protein CASSGMGLRDGYTF.